The 29 T cell receptor beta chains below were found in one sample sequenced in a study of glioma-infiltrating T cells. TCR alpha and beta CDR3 regions were amplified from RNA using iRepertoire nested multiplex PCR. TCRdb analysed the multiplex PCR reads with MiXCR anew, one entry per CDR3 protein. The data hold some 93,000 distinct CDR3 sequences, with about 40% observed a single time. Specimen: glioma tissue, nonneoplastic brain tissue, or PBMCs (not recorded which). These TCRs come from a human donor with low-grade glioma or glioblastoma, undergoing nonglioma brain surgery, or in good health (not recorded which).

As to this clonotype: The CDR3 does not end in the conserved phenylalanine or tryptophan, so this is likely a read error. It is unclear where the CDR3 begins or ends on the DNA, so no DNA is shown, and the CDR3 is as TCRdb lists it. The chain carries TRBV25-1 and TRBJ2-7; the listed D gene, TRBD2, was not tested against the DNA. Germline lookup yields CDR1 MGHDK and CDR2 SYGVNS. The CDR3 length is 16 residues, termini included. CDR3 in amino acids: CASSDLRAGGRNERFS.

CDR3 coding DNA: TGTGCCACCAGCGCCGCTGGGGAGCAGTACTTC. Its translation: CATSAAGEQYF. The chain employs TRBV24-1 and TRBJ2-1; D gene uncertain. The tail of the sequence fits TRBJ2-7 better, so the J call may be wrong. The germline V gene has CDR1 KGHDR and CDR2 SFDVKD. The CDR3 contains 11 residues.

A single count supports this clonotype. This chain uses TRBV28 with TRBJ1-6; TRBD1 aligns across 10 bases. V dropped 5 bases and J dropped 9; count of bases not matched to a gene: 4. Germline values: CDR1 MDHEN, CDR2 SYDVKM. This CDR3 region has 14 residues. CDR3 coding DNA: TGTGCCAGCAGTGGGGACAGGGGTAGTTCACCCCTCCACTTT. As protein: CASSGDRGSSPLHF.

The chain's CDR3 is CASSGQSPGGNTIYF. CDR3 in DNA: TGTGCCAGCAGTGGACAGAGCCCGGGAGGAAACACCATATATTTT. This sequence joins TRBV6-6 and TRBJ1-3, with a tentative D call TRBD1 (6 bases). Trimming cost V 5 bases and J 4 bases, with 15 bases left between them. The CDR3 length is 15 residues. From germline, CDR1 is MNHNY and CDR2 SVGAGI (reference sequence).

Turning to this clonotype: A much larger clone sits a single nucleotide away, making a read error possible. This chain uses TRBV18 with TRBJ2-1; the D gene is possibly TRBD2 (6 bases). Germline V gives CDR1 KGHSH, CDR2 LQKENI. V gave up 7 bases and J gave up 7 bases, with 17 bases separating them. There are 14 residues in the CDR3. The CDR3 loop is CASLASVTENEQFF. In DNA form, the CDR3 reads TGTGCCAGCTTAGCTAGCGTGACCGAGAATGAGCAGTTCTTC.

This clonotype showed up many times. The chain is built from TRBV7-9 and TRBJ1-2, with D perhaps matching TRBD1 (6 bases). The CDR3 totals 16 residues. V shed 4 bases and J shed 0 bases, with 15 bases lying between them. Germline CDR1 reads SEHNR; CDR2 reads FQNEAQ (reference sequence). CDR3 sequence reads: CASSYGRGAANYGYTF. The CDR3 coding sequence is TGTGCCAGCAGCTACGGTCGGGGGGCGGCTAACTATGGCTACACCTTC.

The chain employs TRBV5-1 and TRBJ1-1; D remains unclear. Germline CDR1 is SGHRS and CDR2 is YFSETQ. CDR3 size: 15 residues. The V end was cut by 0 bases, the J end by 0 bases, with 9 bases between. CDR3 DNA: TGCGCCAGCAGCTTGGCACGGCGAATGAACACTGAAGCTTTCTTT. Translating gives CASSLARRMNTEAFF.

On this clonotype itself: This may arise from a read error, as a much more abundant clone is one base away. CDR3 nucleotide sequence: TGCGCCAGCAGCTTGAAGCAGGGGGCCACGTACGCTGAAGCTTTCTTT. This codes for CASSLKQGATYAEAFF. The V and J genes are TRBV7-4 and TRBJ1-1; 8 positions match TRBD1. The CDR3 consists of 16 residues. Germline CDR1 SGHVT, CDR2 SQSDAQ.

Comment on this clonotype: Because it lacks the conserved phenylalanine or tryptophan at the end, this CDR3 is likely a read error. The gene calls are TRBV20-1 and TRBJ1-1; D call uncertain. The CDR3 totals 13 residues. The V gene's germline CDR1 is DFQATT and CDR2 SNEGSKA (reference sequence). CDR3 bases: TGCAGTGATAGAGATCAACAAGGCAGAAAAGCTTTCTCT. Residues: CSDRDQQGRKAFS.

Notes on this clonotype: Here the CDR3 omits its conserved ending phenylalanine or tryptophan, so a read error is the likely source. The genes are TRBV4-2 and TRBJ1-1; a weak D match, TRBD1 (6 bases). The CDR3 sequence is 15 residues long. Germline V CDR1 and CDR2: LGHNA, YNFKEQ. The CDR3 protein is CASSLAGQPNTKAFL. In nucleotides, the CDR3 is TGTGCCAGCAGCTTAGCCGGACAGCCGAACACTAAAGCTTTCCTT.

On this clonotype itself: Sequence at one end of the junction differs from germline and may be a read error. The V call is TRBV29-1, the J call TRBJ1-2, with D unclear. The germline V gene has CDR1 SQVTM and CDR2 ANQGSEA. CDR3 length: 9 residues. The DNA of the CDR3 is TGCAGCGTTGGAGGTGGCTACGCCTTC. Its protein product is CSVGGGYAF. Filled out from reference TRBV29-1 and TRBJ1-2, the complete variable domain reads SAVISQKPSRDICQRGTSLTIQCQVDSQVTMMFWYRQQPGQSLTLIATANQGSEATYESGFVIDKFPISRPNLTFSTLTVSNMSPEDSSIYLCSVGGGYAFGSGTRLTVV.

This clonotype was picked up a small number of times. A read error may be the cause here, since a much bigger clone is one base away. The CDR3 DNA reads TGTGCCAGCTCACCTCGGACTAGCGACCTTGACGAGCAGTACTTC. Its protein is CASSPRTSDLDEQYF. This chain connects TRBV18 to TRBJ2-7; 9 nucleotides line up with TRBD2. The CDR3 has 15 amino acids. V trimming: 3 bases; J trimming: 5 bases; junction bases outside the gene matches: 8. Germline CDR1 and CDR2: KGHSH and LQKENI.

At least ten counts were recorded for this clonotype. The CDR3 DNA sequence: TGTGCCAGCTCACCACGTAGCAGAAATCTTACCTCCTACGAGCAGTACTTC. Its protein product is CASSPRSRNLTSYEQYF. The chain has TRBV18 and TRBJ2-7; the D is unclear. In germline, CDR1 is KGHSH, CDR2 LQKENI. The V end was cut by 1 base, the J end by 0 bases, with 16 bases between. The CDR3 extends over 17 amino acids.

This clonotype was seen many times. Here the CDR3 reads CASSYSWGGSETQYF. The CDR3 DNA follows: TGTGCCAGCAGTTACAGTTGGGGGGGCTCGGAGACCCAGTACTTC. V and J are TRBV6-6 and TRBJ2-5, with D tentatively TRBD2 (7 bases). Germline CDR1 is MNHNY and CDR2 is SVGAGI (reference sequence). The CDR3 has 15 residues. Trimming removed 2 bases from V and 5 bases from J, with 15 bases in between.

The table lists this clonotype with many counts. The CDR3 coding sequence is TGTGCCAGCAGCCCACTAGGCTCCGGGGAGCTGTTTTTT. Encoded protein: CASSPLGSGELFF. The chain recombines TRBV28 with TRBJ2-2, with a weak D call TRBD2 (5 bases). The CDR3 length is 13 residues. Trimming left V 6 bases short and J 6 bases short, with 11 bases between. Germline V gene sequence: CDR1 MDHEN, CDR2 SYDVKM.

This clonotype was found many times. This chain links TRBV7-4 with TRBJ2-3; 9 positions match TRBD2. Germline V gene sequence: CDR1 SGHVT, CDR2 SQSDAQ. The CDR3 is 16 amino acids. V lost 4 bases and J lost 4; bases outside the gene matches: 9. The CDR3 DNA reads as TGTGCCAGCAGCTCTTTAGCGGGAGCAGGAGCAGATACGCAGTATTTT. This codes for CASSSLAGAGADTQYF.

V usage is TRBV20-1 and J usage is TRBJ2-1, with TRBD2 matching 7 bases. Germline CDR1 and CDR2: DFQATT and SNEGSKA (reference sequence). The J segment lost 8 bases and the V segment lost 3 bases, leaving 13 bases of the junction unmatched. The CDR3 extends over 15 amino acids. This chain's CDR3 is CSASRSSGVLYEQFF. The CDR3 region has the DNA TGCAGTGCTAGCAGGTCCAGCGGGGTACTCTATGAGCAGTTCTTC.

At least ten counts were recorded for this clonotype. The chain recombines TRBV18 with TRBJ2-5; weak D call: TRBD1 (6 bases). The CDR3 is 13 residues long. Per germline, CDR1 KGHSH and CDR2 LQKENI. V was shortened by 5 bases and J by 2 bases, with 9 bases between the two germline ends. The CDR3 coding sequence is TGTGCCAGCTCAAGGACAGCTCAAGAGACCCAGTACTTC. As protein: CASSRTAQETQYF.

Details on this clonotype: A read error may produce the germline difference seen at one junction end. This chain links TRBV2 with TRBJ2-5; no clear D gene. The CDR3 runs 21 residues. Per germline, CDR1 SNHLY and CDR2 FYNNEI. The CDR3 nucleotides read TGCGCCAGCAGCCAATGGGTTTTCGGTTCCGGGCGACCGGTAATACAAGAAACCCAGTACTTC. Its protein product is CASSQWVFGSGRPVIQETQYF.

About this clonotype: A much larger clone differs from this one at a single base, so this may be a read error. The chain combines TRBV28 with TRBJ1-1, with D maybe TRBD1 (5 bases). Trimming shortened V by 8 bases and J by 7 bases, and 26 bases separated the two germline ends. The germline V gene has CDR1 MDHEN and CDR2 SYDVKM. CDR3 length equals 16 residues. The CDR3 region is CASDTPGKGFGDEAFF. CDR3 in DNA: TGTGCCAGCGATACCCCAGGGAAGGGATTTGGTGATGAAGCTTTCTTT.

This clonotype has a count of ten or more. V is TRBV7-3 and J is TRBJ1-1; perhaps TRBD1 as D (6 bases). The CDR3 sequence is 14 residues long. With 4 bases removed from V and 4 bases from J, the gap between germline ends came to 13 bases. CDR1 is SGHTA, CDR2 FQGTGA, per germline. DNA of the CDR3: TGTGCCAGCAGCTCGGACAGTTCGGGCACTGAAGCTTTCTTT. It is translated as CASSSDSSGTEAFF.

Regarding this clonotype: This clone may be a read error of a much larger clone one base away. The gene calls are TRBV4-2 and TRBJ1-3, with TRBD1 as a possible D gene (5 bases). CDR1 and CDR2 (germline): LGHNA, YNFKEQ. The CDR3 spans 16 residues. CDR3: CASSQSQDISGNAIYF. The CDR3 DNA sequence: TGTGCCAGCAGCCAAAGTCAGGACATTTCTGGAAACGCCATATATTTT.

V and J are TRBV28 and TRBJ2-1; the D call may be TRBD1 or TRBD2 (6 bases each). Germline V gene lookup returns CDR1 MDHEN and CDR2 SYDVKM. Trimming removed 4 bases at V and 4 bases at J, with 14 bases between. CDR3 length equals 15 residues. CDR3 coding DNA: TGTGCCAGCAGTTCCCAACAGGGAGGATACAATGAGCAGTTCTTC. Amino acid sequence: CASSSQQGGYNEQFF.

The sample holds many counts of this clonotype. This chain uses TRBV2 with TRBJ1-2; D ambiguous. CDR1 and CDR2 from the germline V gene are SNHLY and FYNNEI. The germline V and J ends were trimmed by 5 bases and 0 bases, with 13 bases remaining between them. The CDR3 runs to 15 residues. The CDR3 DNA sequence: TGTGCCAGCAGTAAAACGTACGAACCTAACTATGGCTACACCTTC. Its translation is CASSKTYEPNYGYTF.

In its sample, this clonotype was seen many times. The chain carries TRBV9 and TRBJ2-3, with a tentative D call TRBD2 (6 bases). V lost 2 bases, J lost 2 bases, and 12 bases lay in between. Per the germline V gene, CDR1 is SGDLS and CDR2 is YYNGEE. CDR3 length: 15 residues. CDR3 DNA: TGTGCCAGCAGCGTCGGGACTCACCACACAGATACGCAGTATTTT. Translating gives CASSVGTHHTDTQYF.

This clonotype appeared many times. This rearrangement joins TRBV19 to TRBJ2-3; D unresolved. Trimming cost V 10 bases and J 2 bases, with 19 bases left between them. There are 15 residues in the CDR3. Germline lookup yields CDR1 LNHDA and CDR2 SQIVND (reference sequence). The CDR3 reads CATLPPGRNTDTQYF. The CDR3 nucleotides are TGTGCCACATTGCCCCCTGGCAGGAACACAGATACGCAGTATTTT. Full variable domain (missing parts from reference TRBV19 and TRBJ2-3): DGGITQSPKYLFRKEGQNVTLSCEQNLNHDAMYWYRQDPGQGLRLIYYSQIVNDFQKGDIAEGYSVSREKKESFPLTVTSAQKNPTAFYLCATLPPGRNTDTQYFGPGTRLTVL.

This clonotype is a singleton in its sample. CDR3 nucleotides: TGTGCTAGTTTTAACAGGATCAACGGGCAGTACTTC. The encoded protein is CASFNRINGQYF. This chain links TRBV28 with TRBJ2-7; D is possibly TRBD1 (5 bases). Germline CDR1 and CDR2: MDHEN and SYDVKM. This CDR3 is built from 12 residues.

Of note for this clonotype: Likely a read error: the CDR3 ends without its conserved phenylalanine or tryptophan. Because the CDR3's place on the DNA is in doubt, the DNA is left out and the CDR3 is given as listed by TCRdb. The chain is built from TRBV27 and TRBJ1-2; TRBD1, as called in the table, went unchecked against the DNA. Germline values: CDR1 MNHEY, CDR2 SMNVEV (reference sequence). A total of 14 residues make up the CDR3, ends included. CDR3 sequence: CASSSLQRGSGYTL.

This chain connects TRBV14 to TRBJ2-7, with 8 bases identical to TRBD1. V lost 1 base to trimming and J lost 5 bases; unmatched junction nucleotides: 7. Germline-derived CDR1 and CDR2 are SGHDN and FVKESK. CDR3 length: 15 amino acids. CDR3 nucleotide sequence: TGTGCCAGCAGCCAAGTTTTCGGACAGGGCCACGAGCAGTACTTC. It codes for CASSQVFGQGHEQYF.